Following are 10 T cell receptor beta chains from one sample sequenced in a study of blood T cell repertoires in COVID-19. Produced via immunoSEQ multiplex PCR; TCRdb's table is partial and in-frame only. The repertoire has around 130,000 clones, more than 80% of them found once; the top ten carry 4.3%. What was sequenced was peripheral blood. The source is a human donor in a cohort sampled during active COVID-19.

The chain recombines TRBV15 with TRBJ2-1, with 8 bases that match TRBD1. Germline V gene sequence: CDR1 LNHNV, CDR2 YYDKDF (reference sequence). The CDR3 runs 15 residues. Trimming removed 3 bases from V and 6 bases from J; junction bases left unmatched: 7. The CDR3 region is CATSRGWTGINEQFF. Written as DNA, the CDR3 is TGTGCCACCAGCAGGGGATGGACAGGGATCAATGAGCAGTTCTTC.

The chain combines TRBV7-2 with TRBJ2-5; TRBD2 aligns across 7 bases. CDR1 is SGHTA and CDR2 is FQGNSA in the germline V gene. The V and J ends lost 4 bases and 5 bases, in that order; junction bases with no gene match: 4. The CDR3 extends over 13 amino acids. The CDR3 nucleotides read TGTGCCAGCAGCTCCCAGCGGGGTGAGACCCAGTACTTC. It yields the protein CASSSQRGETQYF.

The chain is built from TRBV4-3 and TRBJ2-1; D might be TRBD1 (6 bases). The V end lost 0 bases, the J end lost 3 bases, and 9 bases lay between the germline ends. CDR3 size: 15 residues. Germline lookup yields CDR1 LGHNA and CDR2 YSLEER. CDR3 region: CASSQEGAGYNEQFF. In DNA, the CDR3 is TGCGCCAGCAGCCAAGAGGGGGCGGGCTACAATGAGCAGTTCTTC.

The chain recombines TRBV19 with TRBJ1-5; a possible D gene is TRBD1 (6 bases). CDR3 length: 13 residues. From germline, CDR1 is LNHDA and CDR2 SQIVND (reference sequence). The germline V and J ends were trimmed by 7 bases and 8 bases, with 15 bases remaining between them. The CDR3 region is CASTGQPNEPQHF. CDR3 in DNA: TGTGCCAGTACCGGACAGCCAAATGAGCCCCAGCATTTT.

The chain links TRBV12-5 to TRBJ1-4, with 8 positions matching TRBD1. V gave up 1 base and J gave up 7 bases; unmatched junction bases: 5. The CDR3 is 15 residues long. Looked up from germline, CDR1 is LGHNT and CDR2 is FRNRAP. The CDR3 DNA reads as TGTGCTAGTGGTTTGGCCCCAGGGGGCGGTGAAAAACTGTTTTTT. This encodes CASGLAPGGGEKLFF.

This chain links TRBV7-9 with TRBJ1-5; 8 nucleotides align to TRBD1. Trimming removed 1 base from V and 5 bases from J; junction bases left unmatched: 7. The length of the CDR3 is 16 residues. From germline, CDR1 is SEHNR and CDR2 FQNEAQ (reference sequence). This CDR3 is CASSLGTGTGYQPQHF. The CDR3 region has the DNA TGTGCCAGCAGCTTAGGAACAGGGACAGGCTATCAGCCCCAGCATTTT.

V is TRBV19 and J is TRBJ2-6, with D possibly TRBD1 on 6 matching bases. Germline V gene lookup returns CDR1 LNHDA and CDR2 SQIVND (reference sequence). The CDR3 is made up of 15 amino acids. Trimming left V 3 bases short and J 0 bases short, with 6 bases between. The CDR3 region is CASSMGHSGANVLTF. In DNA form, the CDR3 reads TGTGCCAGTAGTATGGGACACTCTGGGGCCAACGTCCTGACTTTC.

The chain joins TRBV29-1 to TRBJ1-4; tentatively, D is TRBD1 (5 bases). This CDR3 is 13 amino acids long. CDR1 is SQVTM, CDR2 ANQGSEA, per germline. Trimming shortened V by 3 bases and J by 2 bases, and 7 bases separated the two germline ends. The CDR3 spells CSVESGTNEKLFF. The CDR3 DNA is TGCAGCGTTGAGTCAGGGACTAATGAAAAACTGTTTTTT.

The V call is TRBV27, the J call TRBJ2-5; 11 positions agree with TRBD1. J gave up 5 bases and V 4 bases, and 9 bases lay outside the gene matches. From germline, CDR1 is MNHEY and CDR2 SMNVEV (reference sequence). The CDR3 totals 16 residues. CDR3 nucleotides: TGTGCCAGCAGTTCTATCCGGGACAGGGGGGGGGAGACCCAGTACTTC. This translates into CASSSIRDRGGETQYF.

DNA of the CDR3: TGTGCCAGCACCCTGACTAGCGGGAGGGTTATAGAGACCCAGTACTTC. Its translation: CASTLTSGRVIETQYF. V gene TRBV7-2 combines with J gene TRBJ2-5, with 14 bases matching TRBD2. The CDR3 extends over 16 amino acids. Trimming removed 7 bases from V and 4 bases from J; junction bases left unmatched: 8. The germline gives CDR1 SGHTA, CDR2 FQGNSA.